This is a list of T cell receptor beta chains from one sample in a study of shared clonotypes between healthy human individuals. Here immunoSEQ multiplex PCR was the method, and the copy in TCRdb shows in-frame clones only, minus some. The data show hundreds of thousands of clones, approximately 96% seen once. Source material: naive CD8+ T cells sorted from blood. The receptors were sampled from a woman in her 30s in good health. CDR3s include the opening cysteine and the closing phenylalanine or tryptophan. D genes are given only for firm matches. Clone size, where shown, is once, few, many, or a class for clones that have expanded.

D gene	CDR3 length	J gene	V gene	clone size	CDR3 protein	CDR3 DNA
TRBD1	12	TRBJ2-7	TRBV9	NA	CASSGQGNEQYF	TGTGCCAGCAGCGGACAGGGAAACGAGCAGTACTTC
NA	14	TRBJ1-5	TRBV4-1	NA	CASSQRESHQPQHF	TGCGCCAGCAGCCAGCGGGAATCGCATCAGCCCCAGCATTTT
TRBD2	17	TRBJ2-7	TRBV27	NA	CASSLSPPSSGIYEQYF	TGTGCCAGCAGTCTTTCACCCCCGTCTAGCGGGATATACGAGCAGTACTTC
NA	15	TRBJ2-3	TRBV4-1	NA	CASSQDWASTDTQYF	TGCGCCAGCAGCCAAGATTGGGCTAGCACAGATACGCAGTATTTT
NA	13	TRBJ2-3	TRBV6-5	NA	CASSPTGTNAQYF	TGTGCCAGCAGTCCCACCGGGACCAATGCGCAGTATTTT
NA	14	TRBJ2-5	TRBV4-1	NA	CASSPAEGQETQYF	TGCGCCAGCAGCCCAGCGGAGGGTCAAGAGACCCAGTACTTC
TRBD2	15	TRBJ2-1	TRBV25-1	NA	CASSDPGLAPNEQFF	TGTGCCAGCAGTGATCCGGGACTAGCGCCCAATGAGCAGTTCTTC
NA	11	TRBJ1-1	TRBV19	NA	CASTRGGVAFF	TGTGCCAGTACCCGCGGGGGGGTGGCTTTCTTT
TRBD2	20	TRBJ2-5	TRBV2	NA	CASSALGLAGELPIQETQYF	TGTGCCAGCAGCGCCCTCGGGCTAGCGGGAGAACTTCCAATCCAAGAGACCCAGTACTTC
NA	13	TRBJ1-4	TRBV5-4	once	CASSSAGEEKLFF	TGTGCCAGCAGCTCGGCGGGGGAAGAAAAACTGTTTTTT
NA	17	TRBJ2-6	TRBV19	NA	CASSTPRPNSGANVLTF	TGTGCCAGTAGTACTCCACGACCGAACTCTGGGGCCAACGTCCTGACTTTC
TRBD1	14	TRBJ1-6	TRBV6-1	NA	CASSDTGGRSPLHF	TGTGCCAGCAGTGACACAGGGGGCCGTTCACCCCTCCACTTT
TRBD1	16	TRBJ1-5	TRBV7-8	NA	CASSLAQGEVRQPQHF	TGTGCCAGCAGCTTGGCACAGGGGGAAGTCCGTCAGCCCCAGCATTTT
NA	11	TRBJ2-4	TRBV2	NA	CASTNGGIQYF	TGTGCCAGCACAAACGGAGGCATTCAGTACTTC
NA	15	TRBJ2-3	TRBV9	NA	CASSVEASLLDTQYF	TGTGCCAGCAGCGTAGAGGCTAGTCTCTTAGATACGCAGTATTTT
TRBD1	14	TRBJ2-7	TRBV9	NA	CASSAGTGVYEQYF	TGTGCCAGCAGCGCCGGGACAGGGGTTTACGAGCAGTACTTC
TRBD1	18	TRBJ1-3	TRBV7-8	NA	CASSDRTGSQVSGNTIYF	TGTGCCAGCAGCGACAGGACAGGGAGCCAAGTCTCTGGAAACACCATATATTTT
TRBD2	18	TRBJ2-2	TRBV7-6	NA	CASSLGTSGGTNTGELFF	TGTGCCAGCAGCTTAGGGACTAGCGGGGGAACGAACACCGGGGAGCTGTTTTTT
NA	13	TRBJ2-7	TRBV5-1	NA	CASSLDRVGEQYF	TGCGCCAGCAGCTTGGACAGGGTCGGCGAGCAGTACTTC
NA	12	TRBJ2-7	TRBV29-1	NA	CSVPGDSYEQYF	TGCAGCGTGCCAGGGGACTCCTACGAGCAGTACTTC